These 26 T cell receptor beta chains were all obtained from the same sample, sequenced in a study of blood T cells in healthy people across ages. Sample-barcoded 5' priming and a J-beta primer mix drove a second PCR of about 7 to 11 cycles. Each CDR3 protein gets one entry after TCRdb re-called the 5' RACE reads with MiXCR. The table lists some 750,000 distinct CDR3 sequences, about 20% of them singletons. Sequenced: blood. The receptors were sampled from a man in his 70s in good health.

The chain is built from TRBV12-3 or TRBV12-4 and TRBJ2-1; tentative D call: TRBD1 (6 bases). The better agreement between TRBJ2-7 and the DNA end casts doubt on the J call. The CDR3 contains 15 residues. The CDR3 here is CASTKQGTLSYEQYF. Here the CDR3 DNA reads TGTGCCAGCACTAAACAGGGAACCTTGTCCTACGAGCAGTACTTC.

The CDR3 sequence: CASTNFGQFRGGELFF. CDR3 nucleotide sequence: TGTGCCAGCACCAACTTCGGACAGTTCAGGGGCGGGGAGCTGTTTTTT. The chain combines TRBV12-3 or TRBV12-4 with TRBJ2-2; D is perhaps TRBD1 (6 bases). V was trimmed by 7 bases and J by 7 bases, leaving 22 bases between them. This CDR3 contains 16 residues.

This chain links TRBV10-3 with TRBJ2-5; 11 bases align to TRBD1. Germline CDR1 is ENHRY and CDR2 is SYGVKD. The CDR3 has 15 amino acids. After removal of 1 base from V and 4 bases from J, the junction contained 2 bases not matched to a gene. The CDR3 spells CAISELDRGLETQYF. The CDR3 region has the DNA TGTGCCATCAGTGAGTTGGACAGGGGGCTAGAGACCCAGTACTTC.

The V call is TRBV6-6, the J call TRBJ2-3, with TRBD2 as a possible D gene (5 bases). CDR1 is MNHNY and CDR2 is SVGAGI in the germline V gene (reference sequence). This CDR3 contains 14 residues. Trimming left V 6 bases short and J 2 bases short, with 12 bases between. In DNA form, the CDR3 reads TGTGCCAGCAGGCCCGGAGGAGCCACAGATACGCAGTATTTT. Amino acid sequence: CASRPGGATDTQYF.

The chain has TRBV6-5 and TRBJ2-1, with D uncertain. Per germline, CDR1 MNHEY and CDR2 SVGAGI. CDR3 length equals 12 residues. Trimming pared 6 bases from V and 3 bases from J, leaving 6 bases between. The CDR3 nucleotides read TGTGCCAGCAGGGGATTCTACAATGAGCAGTTCTTC. It translates to CASRGFYNEQFF.

The chain recombines TRBV6-2 or TRBV6-3 with TRBJ1-6; unclear D gene. The CDR3 extends over 13 amino acids. CDR1 is MNHEY and CDR2 is SVGEGT in the germline V gene. Trimming shortened V by 5 bases and J by 10 bases, and 12 bases separated the two germline ends. The chain's CDR3 is CASSRVLGSPLHF. CDR3 nucleotides: TGTGCCAGCAGTCGCGTACTGGGATCACCCCTCCACTTT.

To note about this clonotype: A read error may produce the germline difference seen at one junction end. J is TRBJ1-1 and V is TRBV6-1, with a tentative D call TRBD1 (6 bases). Germline values: CDR1 MNHNS, CDR2 SASEGT. The CDR3 runs to 17 residues. CDR3: CASSPFTRQVSNTAAFF. CDR3 nucleotides: TGTGCCAGCAGCCCTTTCACCAGACAGGTTTCGAACACTGCAGCTTTCTTT.

The genes are TRBV13 and TRBJ1-2; 8 bases fit TRBD1. The ends lost 6 bases at V and 4 bases at J; junction bases unmatched: 10. The CDR3 covers 15 residues. Germline CDR1 is PRHDT and CDR2 is FYEKMQ (reference sequence). CDR3 amino acids: CASSQGAGGVYGYTF. In DNA, the CDR3 is TGTGCCAGCAGTCAAGGGGCAGGGGGCGTCTATGGCTACACCTTC.

This clonotype appeared a few times. This sequence joins TRBV7-2 and TRBJ2-5, with 14 nucleotides matching TRBD2. The CDR3 extends over 19 amino acids. The germline gives CDR1 SGHTA, CDR2 FQGNSA. V shed 4 bases, J shed 6 bases, and the junction held 16 bases outside the gene matches. The CDR3 nucleotides are TGTGCCAGCAGCTCCAGACTAGCGGGAGGGCCTGGTCGGAAACAGACCCAGTACTTC. It specifies CASSSRLAGGPGRKQTQYF.

Points on this clonotype: With a much larger clone just one base away, this may be a read error. This chain connects TRBV27 to TRBJ2-1; the D gene is possibly TRBD1 (6 bases). TRBJ2-5 matches the DNA end more closely, so the J call is doubtful. The germline gives CDR1 MNHEY, CDR2 SMNVEV (reference sequence). CDR3 length equals 15 residues. CDR3 amino acids: CASSLERGQQEAQYF. The CDR3 bases are TGTGCCAGCAGTTTAGAAAGGGGACAACAAGAGGCCCAGTACTTC.

The J gene is TRBJ2-5, the V gene TRBV20-1; possibly TRBD2 for D (6 bases). CDR1 and CDR2 (germline): DFQATT, SNEGSKA (reference sequence). This CDR3 is built from 15 residues. V dropped 6 bases and J dropped 0 bases, with 17 bases sitting between them. The CDR3, as DNA: TGCAGTGCCAGGCGACTAGGGGAGTACCAAGAGACCCAGTACTTC. Translated, it gives CSARRLGEYQETQYF.

The V call is TRBV20-1, the J call TRBJ2-3, with D possibly being TRBD1 or TRBD2 (5 bases each). There are 15 residues in the CDR3. Looked up from germline, CDR1 is DFQATT and CDR2 is SNEGSKA (reference sequence). Trimming shortened V by 0 bases and J by 0 bases, and 10 bases separated the two germline ends. In DNA, the CDR3 is TGCAGTGCTAGAGATCGAGGGACGAGCACAGATACGCAGTATTTT. Translating it yields CSARDRGTSTDTQYF.

The gene calls are TRBV5-5 and TRBJ2-7, with 7 bases identical to TRBD2. Germline loops: CDR1 SGHKS, CDR2 YYEKEE (reference sequence). The trim removed 2 bases at V and 5 bases at J, leaving 10 bases unmatched. CDR3 size: 15 residues. In DNA, the CDR3 is TGTGCCAGCAGCTTCCGACTAGCCGCTATGGACGAGCAGTACTTC. Protein sequence: CASSFRLAAMDEQYF. The full variable domain, in which reference TRBV5-5 and TRBJ2-7 provide the parts outside the CDR3, is DAGVTQSPTHLIKTRGQQVTLRCSPISGHKSVSWYQQVLGQGPQFIFQYYEKEERGRGNFPDRFSARQFPNYSSELNVNALLLGDSALYLCASSFRLAAMDEQYFGPGTRLTVT.

This clonotype has more than one count but fewer than ten. The rearrangement uses TRBV11-2 and TRBJ1-1; 8 positions match TRBD1. The V segment lost 4 bases and the J segment 5 bases; nucleotides outside the gene matches: 9. The CDR3 has 15 amino acids. Germline assignment: CDR1 SGHAT and CDR2 FQNNGV. The CDR3 DNA sequence: TGTGCCAGCAGCTCGAGGACAGGGCGGGGGACTGAAGCTTTCTTT. Its translation: CASSSRTGRGTEAFF. Full variable domain (remainder filled in from reference TRBV11-2 and TRBJ1-1): EAGVAQSPRYKIIEKRQSVAFWCNPISGHATLYWYQQILGQGPKLLIQFQNNGVVDDSQLPKDRFSAERLKGVDSTLKIQPAKLEDSAVYLCASSSRTGRGTEAFFGQGTRLTVV.

This chain links TRBV20-1 with TRBJ1-4; tentatively, D is TRBD1 (5 bases). Germline V CDR1 and CDR2: DFQATT, SNEGSKA (reference sequence). This CDR3 has 14 amino acids. Trimming cost V 2 bases and J 4 bases, with 11 bases left between them. The CDR3 loop reads CSARRQGVNEKLFF. CDR3 DNA sequence: TGCAGTGCTAGACGGCAAGGGGTTAATGAAAAACTGTTTTTT.

The chain carries TRBV10-3 and TRBJ2-5; 7 nucleotides line up with TRBD2. The CDR3 totals 13 residues. Germline lookup yields CDR1 ENHRY and CDR2 SYGVKD. J lost 3 bases, V lost 4 bases, and 2 bases had no gene match. Written as DNA, the CDR3 is TGTGCCATCAGTGCGGGGGGTGAAGAGACCCAGTACTTC. It specifies CAISAGGEETQYF.

This clonotype turned up a few times. The chain links TRBV7-2 to TRBJ2-3; weak D call: TRBD1 (6 bases). The CDR3 extends over 18 amino acids. Looked up from germline, CDR1 is SGHTA and CDR2 is FQGNSA. The V end was cut by 5 bases, the J end by 0 bases, with 21 bases between. The CDR3 spells CASSPLPTGTWSTDTQYF. CDR3 DNA sequence: TGTGCCAGCAGCCCCCTCCCTACAGGGACCTGGAGCACAGATACGCAGTATTTT.

The chain combines TRBV29-1 with TRBJ2-7, with D hard to call. From germline, CDR1 is SQVTM and CDR2 ANQGSEA. V was pared by 7 bases and J by 0 bases, with 7 bases between. CDR3 length: 11 residues. CDR3 residues: CSAVISYEQYF. Here the CDR3 DNA reads TGCAGCGCAGTGATCTCCTACGAGCAGTACTTC.

The table lists this clonotype with a few counts. The DNA of the CDR3 is TGTGCCAGCAGAGGCTGGGACAGGGTAGTTACGCAGTATTTT. Protein sequence: CASRGWDRVVTQYF. This chain joins TRBV25-1 and TRBJ2-3, with 9 bases lining up with TRBD1. The CDR3 extends over 14 amino acids. V dropped 6 bases and J dropped 8; count of bases not matched to a gene: 9. Per germline, CDR1 MGHDK and CDR2 SYGVNS.

The J gene is TRBJ2-7, the V gene TRBV5-1; D unresolved. The CDR3 runs to 14 residues. The V and J ends lost 0 bases and 0 bases respectively, with 7 bases between them. Germline loops: CDR1 SGHRS, CDR2 YFSETQ. CDR3 sequence: CASSLDVSSYEQYF. The DNA of the CDR3 is TGCGCCAGCAGCTTGGACGTCAGCTCCTACGAGCAGTACTTC.

The gene calls are TRBV11-2 and TRBJ2-5, with 9 bases that match TRBD1. With the DNA end fitting TRBJ2-1 better, the J assignment may be wrong. The CDR3 is made up of 15 amino acids. CDR1 and CDR2 (germline): SGHAT, FQNNGV. The DNA of the CDR3 is TGTGCCAGCAGCCCAACCGGGACAGGGCTAGGGGAGCAGTTCTTC. This translates into CASSPTGTGLGEQFF.

This clonotype was seen a few times. V and J are TRBV3-1 and TRBJ2-1; 7 bases align to TRBD2. After removal of 1 base from V and 5 bases from J, the junction contained 11 bases not matched to a gene. Per germline, CDR1 LGHDT and CDR2 YNNKEL (reference sequence). This CDR3 region has 17 residues. DNA for the CDR3: TGTGCCAGCAGCCAAGTCTCCTTTGGCGGGGGTCACAATGAGCAGTTCTTC. Protein sequence: CASSQVSFGGGHNEQFF.

The chain recombines TRBV5-1 with TRBJ2-2, with D tentatively TRBD1 or TRBD2 (5 bases each). CDR1 is SGHRS, CDR2 YFSETQ, per germline. The CDR3 consists of 14 residues. V lost 2 bases and J 6 bases, leaving 11 bases between the germline ends. The CDR3 spells CASSLPGAPGELFF. The DNA for the CDR3 is TGCGCCAGCAGCTTACCCGGGGCGCCCGGGGAGCTGTTTTTT.

This rearrangement joins TRBV5-1 to TRBJ2-7; 10 bases line up with TRBD2. TRBJ2-5 matches the DNA end more closely, so the J call is doubtful. CDR1 is SGHRS and CDR2 is YFSETQ in the germline V gene. The CDR3 has 20 residues. Written as DNA, the CDR3 is TGCGCCAGCAGCTTGGCCTCGGACTGCCGGACTAGCGGAGAGCAAGAGACCCAGTACTTC. Translating gives CASSLASDCRTSGEQETQYF.

The chain employs TRBV10-1 and TRBJ2-1; D is uncertain. V dropped 6 bases and J dropped 5 bases, with 5 bases sitting between them. The CDR3 consists of 11 residues. The germline CDR1 and CDR2 sequences are WNHNN and SYGVQD (reference sequence). The CDR3 nucleotides read TGCGCCAGCAGGGATAACAATGAGCAGTTCTTC. Its protein product is CASRDNNEQFF.

There are many counts of this clonotype. The chain employs TRBV7-3 and TRBJ2-1, with a possible D match to TRBD2 (5 bases). Germline V gives CDR1 SGHTA, CDR2 FQGTGA. V was trimmed by 3 bases and J by 8 bases, leaving 8 bases between them. The CDR3 sequence is 12 residues long. In DNA form, the CDR3 reads TGTGCCAGCAGCTTTAACGGGGATGAGCAGTTCTTC. Translating gives CASSFNGDEQFF.